These 10 T cell receptor beta chains were all obtained from the same sample, sequenced in a study of CD8 T cells in Susac syndrome. The RNA, roughly 0.45 to 1 ug, was put through reverse transcription using random hexamers. TCRdb processed the immunoSEQ multiplex PCR reads anew with MiXCR; each CDR3 protein has one entry. This repertoire shows around 200,000 distinct CDR3 sequences, around 95% found once; its top ten account for around 0.082%. Sequencing was carried out using CD4+ T cells from PBMCs. The receptors derive from a human donor with multiple sclerosis.

This sequence joins TRBV29-1 and TRBJ1-1; D unclear. From germline, CDR1 is SQVTM and CDR2 ANQGSEA. Trimming removed 0 bases from V and 5 bases from J, with 13 bases in between. The CDR3 is 14 residues long. The CDR3 reads CSVEEQPTTTEAFF. As DNA, the CDR3 is TGCAGCGTTGAAGAGCAACCGACAACAACTGAAGCTTTCTTT.

This chain joins TRBV9 and TRBJ1-1; a possible D gene is TRBD1 (6 bases). Germline values: CDR1 SGDLS, CDR2 YYNGEE. Trimming took off 0 bases at V and 5 bases at J, with 14 bases between the two ends. The CDR3 length is 15 residues. Written as DNA, the CDR3 is TGTGCCAGCAGCGTAGACGAGGGGAGGGGGACTGAAGCTTTCTTT. Amino acid sequence: CASSVDEGRGTEAFF.

The rearrangement uses TRBV29-1 and TRBJ1-2; 8 bases are a match to TRBD1. This CDR3 spans 13 amino acids. CDR1 SQVTM and CDR2 ANQGSEA come from the germline V gene. The J segment lost 2 bases and the V segment lost 7 bases, leaving 6 bases of the junction unmatched. The CDR3 protein is CSAMTGVNYGYTF. DNA of the CDR3: TGCAGCGCCATGACAGGGGTCAACTATGGCTACACCTTC. The variable domain in full, completed from reference TRBV29-1 and TRBJ1-2, reads SAVISQKPSRDICQRGTSLTIQCQVDSQVTMMFWYRQQPGQSLTLIATANQGSEATYESGFVIDKFPISRPNLTFSTLTVSNMSPEDSSIYLCSAMTGVNYGYTFGSGTRLTVV.

The rearrangement links TRBV20-1 to TRBJ2-7, with 10 nucleotides matching TRBD1. The CDR3 totals 16 residues. The V and J ends lost 4 bases and 2 bases, in that order; junction bases with no gene match: 11. Looked up from germline, CDR1 is DFQATT and CDR2 is SNEGSKA (reference sequence). For the CDR3, the DNA is TGCAGTGCTATTGGCCCCGGGACAGGGGTTCCCTACGAGCAGTACGTC. Translation: CSAIGPGTGVPYEQYV.

The chain carries TRBV29-1 and TRBJ1-1; unclear D gene. V was shortened by 0 bases and J by 10 bases, with 12 bases between the two germline ends. Germline values: CDR1 SQVTM, CDR2 ANQGSEA. The CDR3 length is 12 residues. The CDR3 region is CSVEDTPFSAFF. DNA of the CDR3: TGCAGCGTTGAAGATACTCCGTTCTCAGCTTTCTTT.

This clonotype was counted only a few times. The V and J genes are TRBV18 and TRBJ1-5; D gene unclear. Trimming cost V 6 bases and J 5 bases, with 8 bases left between them. The CDR3 totals 12 residues. Germline lookup yields CDR1 KGHSH and CDR2 LQKENI. CDR3 sequence reads: CASSPGDQPQHF. CDR3 DNA sequence: TGTGCCAGCTCTCCCGGGGATCAGCCCCAGCATTTT. The variable domain in full, with the rest retrieved from reference TRBV18 and TRBJ1-5, is NAGVMQNPRHLVRRRGQEARLRCSPMKGHSHVYWYRQLPEEGLKFMVYLQKENIIDESGMPKERFSAEFPKEGPSILRIQQVVRGDSAAYFCASSPGDQPQHFGDGTRLSIL.

This chain links TRBV6-1 with TRBJ2-7, with 7 positions matching TRBD1. V gave up 6 bases and J gave up 5 bases; unmatched junction bases: 16. The germline V gene encodes CDR1 MNHNS and CDR2 SASEGT. This CDR3 contains 16 residues. DNA of the CDR3: TGTGCCAGCAGCCCAATGTGGGACAGCGTTGGGCACGAGCAGTACTTC. This sequence encodes CASSPMWDSVGHEQYF.

This clonotype is a singleton in its sample. The rearrangement uses TRBV4-2 and TRBJ1-5; D gene unclear. The CDR3 consists of 16 residues. V lost 2 bases, J lost 0 bases, and 11 bases lay in between. Germline lookup yields CDR1 LGHNA and CDR2 YNFKEQ. CDR3 coding DNA: TGTGCCAGCAGCCAAAGTGGGCAGTATAGCAATCAGCCCCAGCATTTT. Translating gives CASSQSGQYSNQPQHF.

The rearrangement uses TRBV20-1 and TRBJ2-1, with D tentatively TRBD1 (6 bases). Trimming stripped 3 bases from V and 0 bases from J, with 12 bases between. Per germline, CDR1 DFQATT and CDR2 SNEGSKA (reference sequence). The CDR3 length is 15 residues. The CDR3 sequence: CSARESGVSYNEQFF. Written as DNA, the CDR3 is TGCAGTGCTAGGGAATCAGGGGTCTCCTACAATGAGCAGTTCTTC.

The V and J genes are TRBV4-2 and TRBJ1-6, with D perhaps TRBD1 (5 bases). Deletions cut 4 bases from V and 8 bases from J, with 18 bases between. CDR1 is LGHNA, CDR2 YNFKEQ, per germline. The CDR3 is made up of 16 amino acids. CDR3 in DNA: TGTGCCAGCAGCCCCCCGGGCAGGGTGGAAGATTCACCCCTCCACTTT. It specifies CASSPPGRVEDSPLHF.